A single sample is the source of the 25 T cell receptor beta chains below, sequenced in a study of blood T cell repertoires in COVID-19. The assay was immunoSEQ multiplex PCR, and TCRdb's table has in-frame clones only and misses some. The sample has approximately 240,000 clones, approximately 91% seen once. Sequenced material: peripheral blood. The receptors originated from a man aged 25-45 years with COVID-19, enrolled during active disease.

This clone has just one count. The J gene is TRBJ1-5, the V gene TRBV4-1, with no clear D. The V and J ends lost 1 base and 9 bases respectively, with 10 bases between them. In germline, CDR1 is MGHRA, CDR2 YSYEKL. CDR3 length: 13 amino acids. The CDR3 protein is CASSQGEERPQHF. CDR3 nucleotide sequence: TGCGCCAGCAGCCAAGGGGAGGAGAGGCCCCAGCATTTT.

The chain has TRBV5-4 and TRBJ2-7; 9 bases agree with TRBD1. Trimming at V came to 0 bases and at J to 2 bases, leaving 0 bases not matched to a gene. CDR1 is SGHNT, CDR2 YYREEE, per germline (reference sequence). The CDR3 consists of 14 residues. Here the CDR3 reads CASSLGDRAYEQYF. CDR3 bases: TGTGCCAGCAGCTTGGGGGACAGGGCCTACGAGCAGTACTTC.

V usage is TRBV25-1 and J usage is TRBJ2-7, with 7 bases lining up with TRBD2. Germline trimming cut 6 bases from V and 6 bases from J; bases unmatched to any gene: 5. The CDR3 runs to 12 residues. Germline CDR1 reads MGHDK; CDR2 reads SYGVNS. The CDR3 is CASRGGIGEQYF. In DNA, the CDR3 is TGTGCCAGCAGGGGGGGGATCGGCGAGCAGTACTTC.

This chain joins TRBV6-5 and TRBJ1-5, with 10 bases identical to TRBD1. This CDR3 spans 13 amino acids. CDR1 MNHEY and CDR2 SVGAGI come from the germline V gene. Losses at the gene ends were 6 bases for V and 7 bases for J; bases not matched to a gene: 3. CDR3 sequence reads: CASRRDRGQPQHF. The CDR3 DNA is TGTGCCAGCAGGCGGGACAGGGGACAGCCCCAGCATTTT.

The genes are TRBV7-9 and TRBJ1-2, with TRBD1 as a possible D gene (6 bases). Looked up from germline, CDR1 is SEHNR and CDR2 is FQNEAQ (reference sequence). V lost 6 bases, J lost 8 bases, and 16 bases lay in between. The CDR3 runs to 13 residues. The CDR3 loop is CASSIGGAVGYTF. The CDR3 DNA follows: TGTGCCAGCAGTATTGGGGGGGCTGTCGGCTACACCTTC.

J is TRBJ1-4 and V is TRBV5-1, with a tentative D call TRBD1 (6 bases). Germline V gene sequence: CDR1 SGHRS, CDR2 YFSETQ. This CDR3 spans 14 amino acids. Trimming removed 0 bases from V and 6 bases from J, with 9 bases in between. The CDR3 protein is CASSLGSGDEKLFF. The CDR3 nucleotides are TGCGCCAGCAGCTTGGGGTCAGGGGATGAAAAACTGTTTTTT. Together with reference TRBV5-1 and TRBJ1-4, the CDR3 gives the full variable domain: KAGVTQTPRYLIKTRGQQVTLSCSPISGHRSVSWYQQTPGQGLQFLFEYFSETQRNKGNFPGRFSGRQFSNSRSEMNVSTLELGDSALYLCASSLGSGDEKLFFGSGTQLSVL.

This clone occurred once. The chain is built from TRBV2 and TRBJ1-2; D perhaps matches TRBD1 (5 bases). The CDR3 runs to 15 residues. With 8 bases removed from V and 4 bases from J, the gap between germline ends came to 20 bases. Germline loops: CDR1 SNHLY, CDR2 FYNNEI. CDR3 nucleotides: TGTGCCAGCTCCCTAGGGACGGCGGGACTCTATGGCTACACCTTC. As protein: CASSLGTAGLYGYTF.

This clone has only one observation. The chain is built from TRBV27 and TRBJ2-2; D gene uncertain. V lost 5 bases and J 5 bases, leaving 15 bases between the germline ends. Germline CDR1 is MNHEY and CDR2 is SMNVEV (reference sequence). The CDR3 extends over 15 amino acids. The CDR3 DNA is TGTGCCAGCAGTCTGAACCTGGTGCAGACCGGGGAGCTGTTTTTT. Translating it yields CASSLNLVQTGELFF.

The V and J genes are TRBV19 and TRBJ2-2, with 11 bases identical to TRBD2. CDR1 LNHDA and CDR2 SQIVND come from the germline V gene (reference sequence). The CDR3 consists of 16 residues. V shed 5 bases, J shed 3 bases, and the junction held 5 bases outside the gene matches. In DNA, the CDR3 is TGTGCCAGTAGTCCACTAGCGGGGGCTTACACCGGGGAGCTGTTTTTT. This gives the protein CASSPLAGAYTGELFF.

The gene calls are TRBV2 and TRBJ2-2, with 7 bases matching TRBD1. This CDR3 region has 14 residues. The ends lost 6 bases at V and 6 bases at J; junction bases unmatched: 7. Germline V gene sequence: CDR1 SNHLY, CDR2 FYNNEI. The CDR3 sequence is CASSPTGVPGELFF. The CDR3 DNA sequence: TGTGCCAGCAGCCCCACAGGGGTTCCCGGGGAGCTGTTTTTT.

The genes are TRBV5-1 and TRBJ1-3, with D possibly matching TRBD1 (6 bases). Trimming left V 3 bases short and J 0 bases short, with 13 bases between. The CDR3 has 16 amino acids. Germline loops: CDR1 SGHRS, CDR2 YFSETQ. DNA for the CDR3: TGCGCCAGCAGCTCGACAGGCCAAAGCTCTGGAAACACCATATATTTT. This translates into CASSSTGQSSGNTIYF.

The chain carries TRBV5-1 and TRBJ2-7; 10 nucleotides match TRBD1. This CDR3 has 13 amino acids. Germline V gene data show CDR1 as SGHRS and CDR2 as YFSETQ. The J segment lost 6 bases and the V segment lost 4 bases, leaving 4 bases of the junction unmatched. CDR3 sequence: CASSPRDRGEQYF. The CDR3 nucleotides are TGCGCCAGCAGCCCGAGGGACAGGGGCGAGCAGTACTTC.

This rearrangement joins TRBV6-5 to TRBJ1-1, with no clear D. CDR1 is MNHEY and CDR2 is SVGAGI in the germline V gene. V lost 3 bases and J lost 0, with 8 bases in between. This CDR3 has 14 residues. The chain's CDR3 is CASSYNALNTEAFF. CDR3 DNA sequence: TGTGCCAGCAGTTATAACGCGCTGAACACTGAAGCTTTCTTT.

The chain has TRBV9 and TRBJ1-3; 7 bases are a match to TRBD1. V shed 3 bases, J shed 0 bases, and the junction held 3 bases outside the gene matches. There are 15 residues in the CDR3. CDR1 is SGDLS and CDR2 is YYNGEE in the germline V gene. CDR3 loop: CASSARGASGNTIYF. In DNA, the CDR3 is TGTGCCAGCAGCGCCAGGGGGGCCTCTGGAAACACCATATATTTT.

This chain links TRBV5-4 with TRBJ1-2; tentatively, D is TRBD1 (6 bases). The germline V and J ends were trimmed by 6 bases and 5 bases, with 17 bases remaining between them. Germline V gene lookup returns CDR1 SGHNT and CDR2 YYREEE (reference sequence). The CDR3 covers 14 residues. The CDR3 nucleotides are TGTGCCAGCACCATCGACAGGTGGGGGTATGGCTACACCTTC. It yields the protein CASTIDRWGYGYTF.

CDR3 region: CAISGTGGNYNEQFF. DNA of the CDR3: TGTGCCATCAGCGGGACAGGGGGTAACTACAATGAGCAGTTCTTC. This chain uses TRBV10-3 with TRBJ2-1, with 11 bases identical to TRBD1. The V gene end was trimmed by 6 bases and the J gene end by 3 bases; junction bases not matched to a gene: 4. Germline V lookup: CDR1 ENHRY, CDR2 SYGVKD. There are 15 residues in the CDR3.

V gene TRBV10-1 combines with J gene TRBJ1-5; D might be TRBD1 (5 bases). Trimming removed 4 bases from V and 10 bases from J, with 26 bases in between. The CDR3 totals 17 residues. Germline lookup yields CDR1 WNHNN and CDR2 SYGVQD (reference sequence). CDR3 residues: CASSGDSGDSALGPQHF. Here the CDR3 DNA reads TGCGCCAGCAGTGGGGATTCGGGGGATTCGGCCCTTGGCCCCCAGCATTTT.

CDR3 region: CASFSGGNTEAFF. DNA of the CDR3: TGTGCCAGCTTTTCGGGGGGGAACACTGAAGCTTTCTTT. The chain links TRBV3-1 (or the pseudogene TRBV3-2) to TRBJ1-1; possible D gene TRBD1, 5 bases. Germline V gene data show CDR1 as LGHDT and CDR2 as YNNKEL (reference sequence). V lost 8 bases, J lost 1 base, and 11 bases lay in between. The CDR3 covers 13 residues.

J is TRBJ1-1 and V is TRBV2, with D unclear. The CDR3 runs to 11 residues. Trimming removed 6 bases at V and 7 bases at J, with 9 bases between. Germline CDR1 and CDR2: SNHLY and FYNNEI. CDR3 sequence reads: CASSATREAFF. For the CDR3, the DNA is TGTGCCAGCAGCGCGACACGTGAAGCTTTCTTT. Drawing the rest from reference TRBV2 and TRBJ1-1, the complete variable domain is EPEVTQTPSHQVTQMGQEVILRCVPISNHLYFYWYRQILGQKVEFLVSFYNNEISEKSEIFDDQFSVERPDGSNFTLKIRSTKLEDSAMYFCASSATREAFFGQGTRLTVV.

This sequence joins TRBV5-1 and TRBJ2-5; tentatively, D is TRBD1 (6 bases). This CDR3 contains 17 residues. Trimming cost V 0 bases and J 0 bases, with 15 bases left between them. CDR1 and CDR2 from the germline V gene are SGHRS and YFSETQ. CDR3: CASSLGVTGGYQETQYF. In DNA form, the CDR3 reads TGCGCCAGCAGCTTGGGGGTGACAGGAGGTTACCAAGAGACCCAGTACTTC.

The chain is built from TRBV6-5 and TRBJ2-1; 7 bases are a match to TRBD2. Germline V gene lookup returns CDR1 MNHEY and CDR2 SVGAGI. The trim removed 8 bases at V and 4 bases at J, leaving 11 bases unmatched. The CDR3 consists of 15 residues. CDR3 sequence (DNA): TGTGCCAGCGGGGACGGGGGGACCACATACAATGAGCAGTTCTTC. It is translated as CASGDGGTTYNEQFF.

Of note for this clone: The same CDR3 arises from other DNA sequences in this sample as well. The chain combines TRBV12-5 with TRBJ1-1; TRBD1 agrees at 10 bases. Trimming took 6 bases from V and 6 from J; bases not matched to a gene: 7. The germline V gene encodes CDR1 LGHNT and CDR2 FRNRAP. The CDR3 sequence is 14 residues long. The CDR3 spells CASGHGQGEPEAFF. The CDR3 nucleotides are TGTGCTAGTGGCCACGGACAGGGGGAACCTGAAGCTTTCTTT.

CDR3: CSASMDRGTNTGELFF. In DNA, the CDR3 is TGCAGTGCTAGTATGGACAGGGGGACGAACACCGGGGAGCTGTTTTTT. The chain couples TRBV20-1 to TRBJ2-2, with TRBD1 matching 10 bases. V was clipped by 3 bases and J by 0 bases; unmatched bases: 4. CDR3 size: 16 residues. Germline V gene data show CDR1 as DFQATT and CDR2 as SNEGSKA (reference sequence).

This clone appeared a single time. The V call is TRBV3-1 (or the pseudogene TRBV3-2), the J call TRBJ2-4; the match to TRBD2 covers 8 bases. V trimming: 1 base; J trimming: 8 bases; junction bases outside the gene matches: 10. Looked up from germline, CDR1 is LGHDT and CDR2 is YNNKEL (reference sequence). This CDR3 spans 16 amino acids. CDR3 amino acids: CASSQGFGGGLDIQYF. Written as DNA, the CDR3 is TGTGCCAGCAGCCAAGGGTTTGGCGGGGGGCTGGACATTCAGTACTTC.

The chain employs TRBV4-1 and TRBJ2-5; the match to TRBD2 covers 9 bases. Per the germline V gene, CDR1 is MGHRA and CDR2 is YSYEKL. The ends lost 1 base at V and 5 bases at J; junction bases unmatched: 8. This CDR3 spans 16 amino acids. The CDR3 DNA sequence: TGCGCCAGCAGCCAAGTAGGGCTAGCGGGGAGGGAGACCCAGTACTTC. Encoded protein: CASSQVGLAGRETQYF.